This TCR beta chain was found in a study of cytomegalovirus exposure and HLA in healthy donors. Trimming removed 6 bases from V and 5 bases from J, with 14 bases in between. The CDR3 has 13 amino acids. CDR1 and CDR2 from the germline V gene are GTSNPN and SVGIG (reference sequence). Clones were read by immunoSEQ multiplex PCR, and TCRdb kept only the in-frame ones, dropping some. The sample lists almost 200,000 clones, roughly three quarters occurring once. This chain uses TRBV30 with TRBJ1-5; tentative D call: TRBD1 (6 bases). Sequenced input: PBMCs. This TCR was recovered from a woman younger than 45 in good health and CMV-seronegative. This CDR3 is CACAGTRDQPQHF. The CDR3 bases are TGTGCCTGCGCCGGGACACGGGATCAGCCCCAGCATTTT.